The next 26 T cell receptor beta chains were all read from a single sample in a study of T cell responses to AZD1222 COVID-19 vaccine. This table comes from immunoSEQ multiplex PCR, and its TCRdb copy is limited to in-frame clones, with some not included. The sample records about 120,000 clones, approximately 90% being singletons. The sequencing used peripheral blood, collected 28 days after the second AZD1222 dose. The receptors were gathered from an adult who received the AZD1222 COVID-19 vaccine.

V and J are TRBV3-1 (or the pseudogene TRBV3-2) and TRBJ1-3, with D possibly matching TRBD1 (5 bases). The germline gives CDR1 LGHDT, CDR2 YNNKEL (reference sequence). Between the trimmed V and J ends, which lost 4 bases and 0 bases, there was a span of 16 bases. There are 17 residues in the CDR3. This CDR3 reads CASSLSSTAPSGNTIYF. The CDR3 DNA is TGTGCCAGCAGCCTGTCATCGACAGCCCCCTCTGGAAACACCATATATTTT.

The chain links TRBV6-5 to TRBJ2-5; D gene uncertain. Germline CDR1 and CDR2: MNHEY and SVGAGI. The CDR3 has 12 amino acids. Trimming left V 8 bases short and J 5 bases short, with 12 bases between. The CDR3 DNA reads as TGTGCCAGCTACCTCGGAATGGAGACCCAGTACTTC. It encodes CASYLGMETQYF.

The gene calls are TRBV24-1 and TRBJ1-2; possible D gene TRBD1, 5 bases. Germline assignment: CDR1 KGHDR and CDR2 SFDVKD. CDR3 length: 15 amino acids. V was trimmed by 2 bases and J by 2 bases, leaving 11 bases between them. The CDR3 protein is CATSDSTDGNYGYTF. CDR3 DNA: TGTGCCACCAGTGATTCGACAGACGGGAACTATGGCTACACCTTC.

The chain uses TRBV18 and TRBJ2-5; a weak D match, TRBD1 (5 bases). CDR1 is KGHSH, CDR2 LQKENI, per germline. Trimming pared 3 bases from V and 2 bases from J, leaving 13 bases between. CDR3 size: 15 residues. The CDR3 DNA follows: TGTGCCAGCTCACCGAACCGACAGCCGCAAGAGACCCAGTACTTC. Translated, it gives CASSPNRQPQETQYF.

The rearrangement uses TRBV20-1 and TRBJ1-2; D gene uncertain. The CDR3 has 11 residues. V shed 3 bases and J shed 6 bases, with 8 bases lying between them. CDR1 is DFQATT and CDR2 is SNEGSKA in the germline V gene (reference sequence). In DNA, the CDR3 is TGCAGTGCTAGTGGGTACGATGGCTACACCTTC. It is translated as CSASGYDGYTF.

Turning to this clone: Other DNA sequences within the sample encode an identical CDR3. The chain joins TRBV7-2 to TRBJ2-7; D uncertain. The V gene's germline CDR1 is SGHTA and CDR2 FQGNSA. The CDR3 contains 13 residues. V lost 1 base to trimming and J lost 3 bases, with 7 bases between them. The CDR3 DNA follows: TGTGCCAGCAGCTTAGTTCCAGGCTACGAGCAGTACTTC. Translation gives CASSLVPGYEQYF.

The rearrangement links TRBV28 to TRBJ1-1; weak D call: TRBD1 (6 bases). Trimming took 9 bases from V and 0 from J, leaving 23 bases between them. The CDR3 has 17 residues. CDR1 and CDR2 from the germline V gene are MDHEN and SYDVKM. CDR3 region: CASHAPMGGGMNTEAFF. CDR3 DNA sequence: TGTGCCAGTCACGCCCCCATGGGGGGGGGCATGAACACTGAAGCTTTCTTT.

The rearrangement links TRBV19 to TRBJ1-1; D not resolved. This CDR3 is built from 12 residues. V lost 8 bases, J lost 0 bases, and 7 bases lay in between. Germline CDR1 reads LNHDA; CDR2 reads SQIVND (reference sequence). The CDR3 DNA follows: TGTGCCAGTCGAGATATGAACACTGAAGCTTTCTTT. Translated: CASRDMNTEAFF. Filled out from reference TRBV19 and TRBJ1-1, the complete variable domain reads DGGITQSPKYLFRKEGQNVTLSCEQNLNHDAMYWYRQDPGQGLRLIYYSQIVNDFQKGDIAEGYSVSREKKESFPLTVTSAQKNPTAFYLCASRDMNTEAFFGQGTRLTVV.

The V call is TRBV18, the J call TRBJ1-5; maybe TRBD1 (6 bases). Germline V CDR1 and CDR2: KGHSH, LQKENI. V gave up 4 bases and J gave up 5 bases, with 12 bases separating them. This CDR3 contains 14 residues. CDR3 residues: CASSLTGTDQPQHF. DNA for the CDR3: TGTGCCAGCTCACTTACAGGGACTGATCAGCCCCAGCATTTT.

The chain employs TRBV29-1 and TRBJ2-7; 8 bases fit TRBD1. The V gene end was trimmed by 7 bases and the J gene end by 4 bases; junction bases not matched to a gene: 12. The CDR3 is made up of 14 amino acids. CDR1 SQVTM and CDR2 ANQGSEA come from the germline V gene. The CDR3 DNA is TGCAGCGCTACACGTTGGGACAGGCCGTACGAGCAGTACTTC. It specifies CSATRWDRPYEQYF.

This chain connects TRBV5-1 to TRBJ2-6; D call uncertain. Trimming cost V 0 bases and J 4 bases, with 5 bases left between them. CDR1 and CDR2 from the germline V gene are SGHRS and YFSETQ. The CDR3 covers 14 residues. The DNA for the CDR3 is TGCGCCAGCAGCTTGGATCCAGGGGCCAACGTCCTGACTTTC. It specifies CASSLDPGANVLTF.

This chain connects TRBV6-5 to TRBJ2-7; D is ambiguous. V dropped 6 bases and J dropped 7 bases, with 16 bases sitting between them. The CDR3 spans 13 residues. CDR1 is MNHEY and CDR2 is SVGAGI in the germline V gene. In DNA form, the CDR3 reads TGTGCCAGCAGCCTGGACCGTACGGAGGAGCAGTACTTC. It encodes CASSLDRTEEQYF.

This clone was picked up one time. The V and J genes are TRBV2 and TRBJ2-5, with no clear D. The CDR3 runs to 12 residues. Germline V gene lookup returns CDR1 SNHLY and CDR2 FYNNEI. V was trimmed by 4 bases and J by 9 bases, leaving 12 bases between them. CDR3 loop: CASSGRSMAQYF. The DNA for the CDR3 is TGTGCCAGCAGTGGACGGTCTATGGCCCAGTACTTC.

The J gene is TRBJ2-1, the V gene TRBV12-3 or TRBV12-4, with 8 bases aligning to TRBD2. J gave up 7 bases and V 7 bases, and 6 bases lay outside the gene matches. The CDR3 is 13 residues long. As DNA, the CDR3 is TGTGCCAGCACCGGGAGGGCCGGAAATGAGCAGTTCTTC. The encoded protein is CASTGRAGNEQFF.

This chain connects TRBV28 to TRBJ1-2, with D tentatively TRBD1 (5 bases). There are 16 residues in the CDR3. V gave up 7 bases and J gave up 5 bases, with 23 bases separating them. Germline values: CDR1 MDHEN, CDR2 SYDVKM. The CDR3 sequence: CASTFPGGDNRYGYTF. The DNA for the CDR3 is TGTGCCAGCACCTTCCCGGGGGGGGATAATCGATATGGCTACACCTTC.

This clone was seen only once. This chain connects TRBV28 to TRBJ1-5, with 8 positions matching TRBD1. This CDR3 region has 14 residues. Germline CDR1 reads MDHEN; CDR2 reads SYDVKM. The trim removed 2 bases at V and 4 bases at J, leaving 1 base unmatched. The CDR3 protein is CASSLRQGNQPQHF. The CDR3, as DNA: TGTGCCAGCAGTTTAAGACAGGGGAATCAGCCCCAGCATTTT. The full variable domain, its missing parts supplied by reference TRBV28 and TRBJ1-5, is DVKVTQSSRYLVKRTGEKVFLECVQDMDHENMFWYRQDPGLGLRLIYFSYDVKMKEKGDIPEGYSVSREKKERFSLILESASTNQTSMYLCASSLRQGNQPQHFGDGTRLSIL.

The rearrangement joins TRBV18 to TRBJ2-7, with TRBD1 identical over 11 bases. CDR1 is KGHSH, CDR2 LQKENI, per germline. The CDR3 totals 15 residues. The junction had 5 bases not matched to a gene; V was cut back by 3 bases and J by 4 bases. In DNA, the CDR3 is TGTGCCAGCTCACCGCTAGGACAGGGGGCATACGAGCAGTACTTC. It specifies CASSPLGQGAYEQYF. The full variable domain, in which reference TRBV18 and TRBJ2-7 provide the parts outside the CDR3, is NAGVMQNPRHLVRRRGQEARLRCSPMKGHSHVYWYRQLPEEGLKFMVYLQKENIIDESGMPKERFSAEFPKEGPSILRIQQVVRGDSAAYFCASSPLGQGAYEQYFGPGTRLTVT.

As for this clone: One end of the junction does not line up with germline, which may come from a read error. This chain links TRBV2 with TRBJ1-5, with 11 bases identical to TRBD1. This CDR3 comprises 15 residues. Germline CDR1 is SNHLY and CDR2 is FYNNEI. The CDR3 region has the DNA TGTGCCAGCAGGGAAGGGACAGGGGGAATACAGCCCCAGCATTTT. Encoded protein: CASREGTGGIQPQHF.

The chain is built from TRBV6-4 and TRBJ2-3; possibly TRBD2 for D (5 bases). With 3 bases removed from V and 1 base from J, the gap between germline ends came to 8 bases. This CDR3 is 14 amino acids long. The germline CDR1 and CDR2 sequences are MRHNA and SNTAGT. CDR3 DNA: TGTGCCAGCAGTGAGCGAGGGCGCACAGATACGCAGTATTTT. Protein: CASSERGRTDTQYF.

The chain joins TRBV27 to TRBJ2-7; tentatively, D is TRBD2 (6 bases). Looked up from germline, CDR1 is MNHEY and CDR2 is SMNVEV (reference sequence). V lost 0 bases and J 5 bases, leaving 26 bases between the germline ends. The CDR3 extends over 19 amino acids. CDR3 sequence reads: CASSLSYRWGLRSLNEQYF. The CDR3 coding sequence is TGTGCCAGCAGTTTATCCTACAGATGGGGACTTCGATCCCTTAACGAGCAGTACTTC.

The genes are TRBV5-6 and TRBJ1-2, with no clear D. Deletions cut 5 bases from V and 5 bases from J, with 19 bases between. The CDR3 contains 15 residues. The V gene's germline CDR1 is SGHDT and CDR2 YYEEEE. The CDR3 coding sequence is TGTGCCAGCAGTTCCTATAGGGAGGGATCTTATGGCTACACCTTC. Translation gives CASSSYREGSYGYTF. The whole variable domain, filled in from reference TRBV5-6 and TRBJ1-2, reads DAGVTQSPTHLIKTRGQQVTLRCSPKSGHDTVSWYQQALGQGPQFIFQYYEEEERQRGNFPDRFSGHQFPNYSSELNVNALLLGDSALYLCASSSYREGSYGYTFGSGTRLTVV.

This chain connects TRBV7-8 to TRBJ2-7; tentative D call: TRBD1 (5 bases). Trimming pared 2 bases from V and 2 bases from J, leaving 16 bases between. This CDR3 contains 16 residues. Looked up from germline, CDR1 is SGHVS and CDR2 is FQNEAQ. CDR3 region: CASSLRGSVRTYEQYF. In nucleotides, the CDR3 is TGTGCCAGCAGCTTAAGGGGATCCGTCAGAACCTACGAGCAGTACTTC.

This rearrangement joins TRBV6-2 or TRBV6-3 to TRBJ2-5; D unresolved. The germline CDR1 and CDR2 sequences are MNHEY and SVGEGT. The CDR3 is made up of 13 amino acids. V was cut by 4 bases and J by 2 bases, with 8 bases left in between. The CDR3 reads CASSSVPQETQYF. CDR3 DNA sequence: TGTGCCAGCAGTTCCGTCCCACAAGAGACCCAGTACTTC.

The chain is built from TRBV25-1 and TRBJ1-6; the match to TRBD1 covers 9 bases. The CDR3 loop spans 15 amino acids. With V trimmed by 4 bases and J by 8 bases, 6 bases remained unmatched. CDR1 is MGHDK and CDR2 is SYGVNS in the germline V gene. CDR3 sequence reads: CASSGSWTGDSPLHF. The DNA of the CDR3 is TGTGCCAGCAGTGGATCCTGGACAGGGGATTCACCCCTCCACTTT.

In DNA form, the CDR3 reads TGCGCCAGCAAAGAGGCAGGGGGCGTAGATACGCAGTATTTT. Its protein is CASKEAGGVDTQYF. The gene calls are TRBV10-2 and TRBJ2-3, with 8 bases fitting TRBD1. The ends lost 7 bases at V and 5 bases at J; junction bases unmatched: 8. Germline CDR1 reads WSHSY; CDR2 reads SAAADI. The CDR3 totals 14 residues.

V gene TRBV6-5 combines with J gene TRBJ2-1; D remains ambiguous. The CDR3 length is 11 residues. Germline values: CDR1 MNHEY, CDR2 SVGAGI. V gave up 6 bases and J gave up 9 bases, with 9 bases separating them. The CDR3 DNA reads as TGTGCCAGCAGAGACCTTGGTGAGCAGTTCTTC. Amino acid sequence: CASRDLGEQFF.